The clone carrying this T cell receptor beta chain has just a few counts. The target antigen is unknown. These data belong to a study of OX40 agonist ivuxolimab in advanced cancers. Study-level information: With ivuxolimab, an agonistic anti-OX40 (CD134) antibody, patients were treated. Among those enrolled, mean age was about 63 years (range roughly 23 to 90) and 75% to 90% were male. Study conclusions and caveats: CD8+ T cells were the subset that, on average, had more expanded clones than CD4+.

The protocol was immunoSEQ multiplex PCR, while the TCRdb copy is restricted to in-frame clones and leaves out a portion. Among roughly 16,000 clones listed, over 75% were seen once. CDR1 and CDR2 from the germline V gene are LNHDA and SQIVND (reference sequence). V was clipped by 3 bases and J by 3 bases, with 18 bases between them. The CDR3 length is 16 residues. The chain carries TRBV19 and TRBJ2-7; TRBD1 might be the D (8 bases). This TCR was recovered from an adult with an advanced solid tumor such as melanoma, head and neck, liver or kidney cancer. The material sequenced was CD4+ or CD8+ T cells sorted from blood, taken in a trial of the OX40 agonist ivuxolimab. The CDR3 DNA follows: TGTGCCAGTAGTATTTCAGCGGGACAGGTCAACTACGAGCAGTACTTC. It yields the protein CASSISAGQVNYEQYF.